This T cell receptor beta chain derives from a study of blood T cells in healthy people across ages (dated by TCRdb to 2014 to 2015). About the full investigation: In model experiments, template switching captured about one uniquely barcoded TCR beta cDNA molecule for every two T cells. Using deep sequencing normalized with unique cDNA molecular identifiers, the study measured how TCR beta repertoire diversity changes with age. The study analyzed two additional independent replicas of 1 million unique cDNA reads from the same blood draw for two donors, one aged 18 to 30 and one aged 80 or older. Donors were grouped into four age groups: young (average 16 years), middle-aged (roughly 37), aged (around 60) and long-lived (just over 80). Donors of different ages were randomly distributed across sequencing lanes to avoid experimental bias.

The library was obtained by 5' RACE. The sequencing machine was an Illumina HiSeq 2500. A second PCR of about 7 to 12 cycles was run with a J-beta primer mix and a sample-barcoded 5' primer. A unique molecular identifier was introduced onto each TCR beta cDNA molecule by a template-switch 5' adaptor carrying 12 random nucleotides. At least 3 million CDR3-containing paired-end reads were obtained from each sample. First-strand cDNA synthesis was performed from all RNA using the Mint cDNA synthesis kit, with priming by a TRBC-specific oligonucleotide. Following uracil-DNA glycosylase treatment, a first 18-cycle PCR with universal primers M1SS and BC2_uni_R was performed on all cDNA. As for the original processing: For normalization, 1 million high-quality reads were randomly selected from each sample, with every read carrying a distinct molecular identifier. Instead of being binned into consensus sequences, reads with shared molecular identifiers were discarded. MiTCR, with a Q25 quality threshold and the strictest error-elimination algorithm, was used for CDR3 identification, clonotype clustering and error correction. Lower-bound total TCR beta diversity was estimated with a nonparametric unseen species model using Euler transformation. The public reads were quality trimmed at Q25 with fastp and then assembled into clones with MiXCR by TCRdb, keeping productive beta chains. One record per CDR3 amino acid sequence lists the most common genes and DNA. TCRdb's processing, not the authors' own work, is the source of the V and J calls. The sample table holds some 1.4 million distinct CDR3 sequences, of which 40% to 50% were seen once. Approximately 7.9% of the sample goes to the ten largest clones.

Comment on this clonotype: Its cognate antigen has yet to be identified. Qualities for individual bases were not recorded, and no much larger clone is one base off.

Measured from the cysteine to the phenylalanine, the CDR3 is 18 residues long. Only the CDR3 region is kept as DNA, spanning 54 bases read in frame from base 1. The junction shows trimming of 2 bases on V and 3 bases on J, and the gene matches do not reach 14 bases of it. From the germline V gene, CDR1 is MGHRA and CDR2 is YSYEKL. Systemically healthy Caucasian individuals from Russia, 39 in total and aged roughly 6 to 100 years, were included as donors. Each donor gave around 9 milliliters of peripheral blood, collected into EDTA-treated Vacutainer tubes. Ficoll-Paque density-gradient centrifugation was used to isolate PBMCs, with at least 7 million per sample. Trizol reagent was used to extract total RNA from PBMCs, with at least 5.5 micrograms per sample. For every donor, flow cytometry on a PBMC aliquot measured the percentage of naive CD45RAhigh/CD27high T cells. What the work shows at the level of the full study, not this receptor alone: Estimates of total diversity based on one million sequenced T cells were regarded as lower bounds and as underestimates. Because profiling used bulk unsorted PBMCs, naive and antigen-experienced compartments could not be compared conclusively. There was a strong correlation between observed TCR beta diversity and the percentage of naive T cells measured by flow cytometry. The long-lived group showed more naive CD4+ T cells, fewer expanded clones and increased TCR diversity than the aged group, suggesting age selection. Observed TCR beta diversity per million T cells fell roughly linearly with age, and a significant reduction was already apparent by age around 36. The CMV infection status of donors was not known, potentially confounding age-related changes in expanded clonotypes.

Sequenced input: blood. The rearranged chain carries TRBV4-1 and TRBJ2-3; the junction holds 7 bases that match TRBD1. The receptor was isolated from a woman younger than 35 in good health. The DNA sequence is as follows: TGCGCCAGCAGCCAACATGGTGTAGGGGGCAGCTTAACAGATACGCAGTATTTT. This gives the protein CASSQHGVGGSLTDTQYF.